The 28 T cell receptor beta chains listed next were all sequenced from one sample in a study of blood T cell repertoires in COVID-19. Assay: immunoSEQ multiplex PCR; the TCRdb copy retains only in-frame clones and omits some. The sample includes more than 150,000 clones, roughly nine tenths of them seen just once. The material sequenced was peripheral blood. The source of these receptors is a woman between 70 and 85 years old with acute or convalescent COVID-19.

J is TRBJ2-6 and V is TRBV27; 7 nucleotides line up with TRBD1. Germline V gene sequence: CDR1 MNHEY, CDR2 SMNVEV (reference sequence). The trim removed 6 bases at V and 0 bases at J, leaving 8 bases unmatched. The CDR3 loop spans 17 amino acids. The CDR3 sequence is CASSPGQLSSGANVLTF. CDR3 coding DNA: TGTGCCAGCAGCCCGGGACAGCTGAGCTCTGGGGCCAACGTCCTGACTTTC.

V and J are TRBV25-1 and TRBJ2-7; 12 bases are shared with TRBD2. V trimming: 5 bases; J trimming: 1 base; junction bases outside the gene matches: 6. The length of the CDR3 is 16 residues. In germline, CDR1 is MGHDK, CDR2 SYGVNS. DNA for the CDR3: TGTGCCAGCAGTCGATTCGGACTAGCGGGATCCTACGAGCAGTACTTC. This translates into CASSRFGLAGSYEQYF.

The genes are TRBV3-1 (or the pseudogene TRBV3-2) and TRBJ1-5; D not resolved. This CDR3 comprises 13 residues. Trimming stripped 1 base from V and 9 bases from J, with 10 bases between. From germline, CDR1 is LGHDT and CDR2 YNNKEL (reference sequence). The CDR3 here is CASSQVLPGPQHF. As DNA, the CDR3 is TGTGCCAGCAGCCAAGTTTTGCCCGGGCCCCAGCATTTT.

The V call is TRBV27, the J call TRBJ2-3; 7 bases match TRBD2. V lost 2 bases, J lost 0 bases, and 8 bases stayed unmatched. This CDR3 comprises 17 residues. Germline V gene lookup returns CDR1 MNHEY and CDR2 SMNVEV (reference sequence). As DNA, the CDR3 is TGTGCCAGCAGTTTACGGGCAGCGGGGCTCAGCACAGATACGCAGTATTTT. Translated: CASSLRAAGLSTDTQYF.

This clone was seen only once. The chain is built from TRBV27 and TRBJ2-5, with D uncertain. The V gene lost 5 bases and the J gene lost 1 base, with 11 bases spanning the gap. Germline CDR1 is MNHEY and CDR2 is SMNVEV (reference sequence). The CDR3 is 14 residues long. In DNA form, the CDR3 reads TGTGCCAGCAGTCCCCTGACGGGCCAAGAGACCCAGTACTTC. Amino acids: CASSPLTGQETQYF.

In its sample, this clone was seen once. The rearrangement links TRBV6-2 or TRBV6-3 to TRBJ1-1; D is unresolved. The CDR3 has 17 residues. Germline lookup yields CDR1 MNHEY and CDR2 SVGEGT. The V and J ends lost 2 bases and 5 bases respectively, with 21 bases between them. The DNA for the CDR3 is TGTGCCAGCAGTTACCGGATGGAGGCGGGTAGAGGGACTGAAGCTTTCTTT. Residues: CASSYRMEAGRGTEAFF.

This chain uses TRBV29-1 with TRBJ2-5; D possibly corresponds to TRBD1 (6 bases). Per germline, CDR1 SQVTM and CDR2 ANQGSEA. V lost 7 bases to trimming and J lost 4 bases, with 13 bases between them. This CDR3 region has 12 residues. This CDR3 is CSAGVSGETQYF. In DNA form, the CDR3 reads TGCAGCGCAGGGGTTTCTGGAGAGACCCAGTACTTC.

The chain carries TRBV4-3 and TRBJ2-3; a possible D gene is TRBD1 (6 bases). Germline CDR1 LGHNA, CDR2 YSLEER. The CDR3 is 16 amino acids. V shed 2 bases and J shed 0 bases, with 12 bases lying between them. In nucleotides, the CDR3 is TGCGCCAGCAGCCAATGGGGACAACCTAGCACAGATACGCAGTATTTT. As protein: CASSQWGQPSTDTQYF.

CDR3 DNA: TGTGCCAGCAGTTACTCGATCCTGAGGAATGAGCAGTTCTTC. It codes for CASSYSILRNEQFF. The chain recombines TRBV6-5 with TRBJ2-1; D remains ambiguous. The CDR3 has 14 residues. Germline CDR1 reads MNHEY; CDR2 reads SVGAGI. V shed 0 bases and J shed 7 bases, with 10 bases lying between them.

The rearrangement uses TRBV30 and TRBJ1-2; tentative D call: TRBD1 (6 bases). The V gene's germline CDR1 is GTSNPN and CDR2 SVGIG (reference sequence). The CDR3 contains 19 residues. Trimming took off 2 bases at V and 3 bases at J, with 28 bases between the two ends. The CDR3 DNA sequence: TGTGCCTGGAGTCCGGGACACCTAAAGTTCCAAGTAACATACTATGGCTACACCTTC. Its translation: CAWSPGHLKFQVTYYGYTF.

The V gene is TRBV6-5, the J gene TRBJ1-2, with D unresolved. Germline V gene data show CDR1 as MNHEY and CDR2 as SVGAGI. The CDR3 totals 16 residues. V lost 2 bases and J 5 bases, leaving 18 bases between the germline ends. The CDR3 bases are TGTGCCAGCAGTTACGGATCTGACACGGCGTTTTATGGCTACACCTTC. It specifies CASSYGSDTAFYGYTF.

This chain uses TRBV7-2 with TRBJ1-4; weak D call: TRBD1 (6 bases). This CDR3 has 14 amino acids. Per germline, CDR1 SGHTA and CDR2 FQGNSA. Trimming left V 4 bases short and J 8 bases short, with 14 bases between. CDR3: CASSSNRGGEKLFF. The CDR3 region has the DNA TGTGCCAGCAGCTCCAATAGGGGGGGGGAAAAACTGTTTTTT.

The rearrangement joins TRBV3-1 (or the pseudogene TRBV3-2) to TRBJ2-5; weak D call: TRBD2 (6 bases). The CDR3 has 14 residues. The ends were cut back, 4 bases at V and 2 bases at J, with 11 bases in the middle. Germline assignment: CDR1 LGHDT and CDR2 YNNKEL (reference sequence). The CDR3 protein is CASSPARGQETQYF. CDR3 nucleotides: TGTGCCAGCAGCCCCGCCCGGGGGCAAGAGACCCAGTACTTC.

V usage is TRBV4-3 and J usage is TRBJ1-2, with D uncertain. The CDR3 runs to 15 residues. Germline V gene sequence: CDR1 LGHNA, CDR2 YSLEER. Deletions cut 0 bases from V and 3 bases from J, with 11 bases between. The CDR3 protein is CASSQEVNQDYGYTF. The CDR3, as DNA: TGCGCCAGCAGCCAAGAGGTTAACCAGGACTATGGCTACACCTTC.

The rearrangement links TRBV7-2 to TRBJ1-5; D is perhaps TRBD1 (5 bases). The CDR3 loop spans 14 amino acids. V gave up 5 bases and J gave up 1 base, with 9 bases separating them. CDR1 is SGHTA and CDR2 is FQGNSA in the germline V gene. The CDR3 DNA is TGTGCCAGCAGCCCACGACAGAGCAATCAGCCCCAGCATTTT. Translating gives CASSPRQSNQPQHF.

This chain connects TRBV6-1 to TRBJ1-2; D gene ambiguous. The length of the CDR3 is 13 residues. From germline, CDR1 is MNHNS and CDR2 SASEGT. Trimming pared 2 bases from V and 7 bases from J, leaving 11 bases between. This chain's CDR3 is CASSEQTSLGYTF. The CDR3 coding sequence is TGTGCCAGCAGTGAACAGACATCTCTTGGCTACACCTTC.

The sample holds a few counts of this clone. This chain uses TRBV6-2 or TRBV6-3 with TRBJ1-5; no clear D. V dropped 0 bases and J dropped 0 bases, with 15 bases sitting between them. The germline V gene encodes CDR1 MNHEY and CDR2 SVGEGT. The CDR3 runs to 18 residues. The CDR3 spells CASSYSLGELYSNQPQHF. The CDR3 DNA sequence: TGTGCCAGCAGTTACTCCCTTGGGGAGTTATATAGCAATCAGCCCCAGCATTTT.

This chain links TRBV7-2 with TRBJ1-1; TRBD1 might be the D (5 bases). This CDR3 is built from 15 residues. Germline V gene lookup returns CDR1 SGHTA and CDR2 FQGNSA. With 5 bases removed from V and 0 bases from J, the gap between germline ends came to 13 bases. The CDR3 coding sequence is TGTGCCAGCAGCCCCCTCAGGGCCTTGAACACTGAAGCTTTCTTT. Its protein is CASSPLRALNTEAFF.

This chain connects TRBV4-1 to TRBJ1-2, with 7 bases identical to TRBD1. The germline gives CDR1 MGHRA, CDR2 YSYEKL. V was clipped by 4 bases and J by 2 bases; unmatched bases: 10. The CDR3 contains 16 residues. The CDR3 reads CASSLTGELKNYGYTF. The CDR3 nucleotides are TGCGCCAGCAGCCTTACAGGGGAATTAAAGAACTATGGCTACACCTTC.

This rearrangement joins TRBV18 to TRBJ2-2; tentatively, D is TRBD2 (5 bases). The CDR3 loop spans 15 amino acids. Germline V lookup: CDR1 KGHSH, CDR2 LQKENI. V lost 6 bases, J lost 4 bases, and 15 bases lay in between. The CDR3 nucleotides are TGTGCCAGCTCCCCAGTTTTCGGGGTCACCGGGGAGCTGTTTTTT. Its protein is CASSPVFGVTGELFF. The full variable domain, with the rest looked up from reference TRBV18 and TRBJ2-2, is NAGVMQNPRHLVRRRGQEARLRCSPMKGHSHVYWYRQLPEEGLKFMVYLQKENIIDESGMPKERFSAEFPKEGPSILRIQQVVRGDSAAYFCASSPVFGVTGELFFGEGSRLTVL.

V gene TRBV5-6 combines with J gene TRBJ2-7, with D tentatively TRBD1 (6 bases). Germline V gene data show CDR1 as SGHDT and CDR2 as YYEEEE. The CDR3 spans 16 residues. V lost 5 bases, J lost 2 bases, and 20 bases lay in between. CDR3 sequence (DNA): TGTGCCAGCAGTCAAGGGGGAAGCTTCCGCCCCTACGAGCAGTACTTC. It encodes CASSQGGSFRPYEQYF.

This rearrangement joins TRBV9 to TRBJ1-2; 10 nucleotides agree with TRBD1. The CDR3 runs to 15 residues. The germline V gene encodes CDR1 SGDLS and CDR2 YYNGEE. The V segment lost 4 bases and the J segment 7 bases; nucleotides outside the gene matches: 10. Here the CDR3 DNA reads TGTGCCAGCAGCATTGGGACAGGGGAGATCGGTGGCTACACCTTC. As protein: CASSIGTGEIGGYTF.

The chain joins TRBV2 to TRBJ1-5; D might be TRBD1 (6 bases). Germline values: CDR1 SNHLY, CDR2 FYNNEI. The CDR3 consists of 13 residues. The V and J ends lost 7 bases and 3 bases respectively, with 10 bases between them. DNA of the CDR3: TGTGCCAGCAAAGGACAGTACAATCAGCCCCAGCATTTT. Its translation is CASKGQYNQPQHF.

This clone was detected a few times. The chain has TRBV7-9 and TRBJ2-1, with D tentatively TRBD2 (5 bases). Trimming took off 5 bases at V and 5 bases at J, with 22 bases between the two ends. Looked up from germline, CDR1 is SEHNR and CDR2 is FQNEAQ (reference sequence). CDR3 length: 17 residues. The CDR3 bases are TGTGCCAGCAGCACCCCGAGGGCAGGTTCACTTGACAATGAGCAGTTCTTC. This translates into CASSTPRAGSLDNEQFF.

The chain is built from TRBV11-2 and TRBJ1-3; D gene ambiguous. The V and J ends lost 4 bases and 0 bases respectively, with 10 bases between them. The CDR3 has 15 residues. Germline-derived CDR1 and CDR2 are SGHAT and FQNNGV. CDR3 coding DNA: TGTGCCAGCAGCTCCCGAGATAGCTCTGGAAACACCATATATTTT. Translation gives CASSSRDSSGNTIYF.

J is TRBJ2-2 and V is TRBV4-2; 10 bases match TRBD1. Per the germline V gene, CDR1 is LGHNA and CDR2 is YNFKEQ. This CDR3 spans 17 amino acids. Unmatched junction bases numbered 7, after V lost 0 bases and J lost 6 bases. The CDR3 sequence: CASSQDPRTGGAGELFF. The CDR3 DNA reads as TGTGCCAGCAGCCAAGATCCCAGGACAGGGGGTGCCGGGGAGCTGTTTTTT.

The CDR3 DNA is TGTGCCAGCACTTTGGACAGGGGAAATGGCTACACCTTC. Its protein is CASTLDRGNGYTF. J is TRBJ1-2 and V is TRBV6-5; 9 nucleotides agree with TRBD1. Germline values: CDR1 MNHEY, CDR2 SVGAGI. The CDR3 consists of 13 residues. The J segment lost 6 bases and the V segment lost 7 bases, leaving 6 bases of the junction unmatched.

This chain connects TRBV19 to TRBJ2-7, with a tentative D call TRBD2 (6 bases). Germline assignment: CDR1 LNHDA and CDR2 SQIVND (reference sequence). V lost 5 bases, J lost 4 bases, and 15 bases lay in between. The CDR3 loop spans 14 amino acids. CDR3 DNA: TGTGCCAGTAGTTCCCGGGACTGGAGTTACGAGCAGTACTTC. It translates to CASSSRDWSYEQYF.